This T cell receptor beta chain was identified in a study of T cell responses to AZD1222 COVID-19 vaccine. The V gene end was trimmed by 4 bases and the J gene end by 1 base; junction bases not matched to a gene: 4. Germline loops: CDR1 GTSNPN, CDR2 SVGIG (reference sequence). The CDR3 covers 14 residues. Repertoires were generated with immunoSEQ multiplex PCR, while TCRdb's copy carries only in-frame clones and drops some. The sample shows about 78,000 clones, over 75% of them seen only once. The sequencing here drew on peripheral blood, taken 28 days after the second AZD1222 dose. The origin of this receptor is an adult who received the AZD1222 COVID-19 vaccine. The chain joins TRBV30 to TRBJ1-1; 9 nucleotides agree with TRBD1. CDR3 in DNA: TGTGCCTGGATCAAACAGGGGGCGAACACTGAAGCTTTCTTT. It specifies CAWIKQGANTEAFF.